This entry concerns a single T cell receptor (beta chain). These data originate in a study of sequential checkpoint blockade in melanoma. Treatment in this sample: randomized to nivolumab then ipilimumab (arm A) or the reverse (arm B). None of the patients previously received DNA-damaging chemotherapy. Live CD3+CD8+ CD19− CD56− cells were sorted from PBMCs. Produced via immunoSEQ multiplex PCR; TCRdb's table is partial and in-frame only. The sample contains some 13,000 clones, around 73% of which appear only once. This sequence was found in a human donor with melanoma. Sequencing was performed on CD8+ T cells sorted from blood (inferred from file names), taken from a patient given nivolumab and ipilimumab in sequence.

The CDR3 sequence: CASSGYRGNEQFF. The DNA of the CDR3 is TGTGCCAGCAGTGGGTACCGGGGCAATGAGCAGTTCTTC. The chain combines TRBV2 with TRBJ2-1; possibly TRBD2 for D (5 bases). In germline, CDR1 is SNHLY, CDR2 FYNNEI. There are 13 residues in the CDR3. The germline V and J ends were trimmed by 4 bases and 6 bases, with 10 bases remaining between them.